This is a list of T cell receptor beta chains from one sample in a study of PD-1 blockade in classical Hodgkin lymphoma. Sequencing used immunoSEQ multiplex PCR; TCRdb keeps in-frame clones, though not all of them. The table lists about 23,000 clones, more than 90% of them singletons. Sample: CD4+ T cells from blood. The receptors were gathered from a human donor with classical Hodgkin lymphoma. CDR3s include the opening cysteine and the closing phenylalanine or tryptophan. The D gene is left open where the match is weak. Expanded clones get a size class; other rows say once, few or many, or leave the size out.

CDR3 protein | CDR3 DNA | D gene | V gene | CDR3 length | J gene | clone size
CASSVGGQVIYEQYF | TGTGCCAGCAGCGTAGGAGGACAGGTTATATACGAGCAGTACTTC | TRBD1 | TRBV9 | 15 | TRBJ2-7 | NA
CASSLQGVVGGYTF | TGTGCCAGCAGTCTACAGGGGGTTGTGGGTGGCTACACCTTC | TRBD1 | TRBV28 | 14 | TRBJ1-2 | once
CASSLQIGFVNIQYF | TGTGCCAGCAGTTTACAGATAGGGTTCGTCAACATTCAGTACTTC | NA | TRBV6-1 | 15 | TRBJ2-4 | NA
CAITPQLGAGGINEQFF | TGTGCCATCACCCCTCAACTAGGAGCGGGGGGCATCAATGAGCAGTTCTTC | TRBD2 | TRBV10-3 | 17 | TRBJ2-1 | NA
CASSQLTGFGTEAFF | TGCGCCAGCAGCCAACTGACAGGGTTCGGCACTGAAGCTTTCTTT | TRBD1 | TRBV4-1 | 15 | TRBJ1-1 | NA
CASRSGTRNTGELFF | TGTGCCAGCAGGTCCGGGACAAGGAACACCGGGGAGCTGTTTTTT | NA | TRBV28 | 15 | TRBJ2-2 | NA
CSVEEAPDTQYF | TGCAGCGTTGAAGAAGCGCCAGATACGCAGTATTTT | NA | TRBV29-1 | 12 | TRBJ2-3 | NA
CASSFLGLAGTYEQYF | TGTGCCAGCAGTTTTCTAGGACTAGCGGGCACCTACGAGCAGTACTTC | TRBD2 | TRBV28 | 16 | TRBJ2-7 | NA
CATSRDPASDTEAFF | TGTGCCACCAGCAGAGATCCGGCGAGTGACACTGAAGCTTTCTTT | NA | TRBV15 | 15 | TRBJ1-1 | NA
CASSLVRVDGELFF | TGTGCCAGCAGCTTAGTGAGGGTGGACGGGGAGCTGTTTTTT | NA | TRBV7-9 | 14 | TRBJ2-2 | NA
CAWNRGRNYGYTF | TGTGCCTGGAACAGGGGACGGAACTATGGCTACACCTTC | TRBD1 | TRBV30 | 13 | TRBJ1-2 | NA
CASSFSPGRPEAFF | TGTGCCAGCAGCTTTTCACCAGGGCGCCCTGAAGCTTTCTTT | NA | TRBV7-7 | 14 | TRBJ1-1 | once
CATSRVHLGGTEAFF | TGTGCCACCAGCAGAGTTCATTTGGGGGGGACTGAAGCTTTCTTT | NA | TRBV15 | 15 | TRBJ1-1 | few
CASSPAGKDTEAFF | TGTGCCAGCTCACCGGCCGGGAAGGACACTGAAGCTTTCTTT | NA | TRBV18 | 14 | TRBJ1-1 | NA